The 7 T cell receptor beta chains below come from one sample, sequenced in a study of OX40 agonist ivuxolimab in advanced cancers. Repertoires were generated with immunoSEQ multiplex PCR, while TCRdb's copy carries only in-frame clones and drops some. The table has roughly 64,000 clones, about 86% seen once. Sequenced here: CD4+ or CD8+ T cells sorted from blood, sampled in a trial of the OX40 agonist ivuxolimab. All receptors come from an adult with an advanced solid tumor such as melanoma, head and neck, liver or kidney cancer.

V gene TRBV7-2 combines with J gene TRBJ2-1; TRBD2 is a possible D gene (6 bases). The V gene's germline CDR1 is SGHTA and CDR2 FQGNSA. This CDR3 region has 17 residues. V was trimmed by 1 base and J by 4 bases, leaving 17 bases between them. CDR3: CASSLVRRSGYYNEQFF. Written as DNA, the CDR3 is TGTGCCAGCAGCTTAGTGCGTCGTAGCGGTTATTACAATGAGCAGTTCTTC.

The V gene is TRBV19, the J gene TRBJ1-1, with 8 bases aligning to TRBD1. Trimming took 6 bases from V and 1 from J; bases not matched to a gene: 4. This CDR3 comprises 14 residues. Germline-derived CDR1 and CDR2 are LNHDA and SQIVND (reference sequence). This CDR3 reads CASSRDRGNTEAFF. The CDR3 DNA reads as TGTGCCAGTAGCAGAGACAGGGGGAACACTGAAGCTTTCTTT.

This chain joins TRBV6-5 and TRBJ1-5; D remains ambiguous. V lost 0 bases and J 9 bases, leaving 9 bases between the germline ends. The V gene's germline CDR1 is MNHEY and CDR2 SVGAGI. The CDR3 sequence is 13 residues long. The CDR3 nucleotides are TGTGCCAGCAGTTACTCCCTTCTCCCGCCCCAGCATTTT. It codes for CASSYSLLPPQHF.

This rearrangement joins TRBV5-4 to TRBJ2-4; no firm D call. The CDR3 is made up of 14 amino acids. Deletions cut 6 bases from V and 8 bases from J, with 18 bases between. Germline V CDR1 and CDR2: SGHNT, YYREEE (reference sequence). The CDR3 region has the DNA TGTGCCAGCAAGAATCCTGGGATCCGGGACATTCAGTACTTC. Its translation is CASKNPGIRDIQYF.

The V call is TRBV7-9, the J call TRBJ2-7; D gene unclear. CDR1 and CDR2 from the germline V gene are SEHNR and FQNEAQ (reference sequence). Trimming took 1 base from V and 0 from J, leaving 7 bases between them. This CDR3 has 14 amino acids. CDR3 coding DNA: TGTGCCAGCAGCTTAGGGTTCCACTCCTACGAGCAGTACTTC. Its protein product is CASSLGFHSYEQYF.

The chain joins TRBV18 to TRBJ2-3; 7 bases map to TRBD1. V dropped 2 bases and J dropped 8; count of bases not matched to a gene: 4. Germline V gene sequence: CDR1 KGHSH, CDR2 LQKENI. This CDR3 is built from 13 residues. CDR3 DNA sequence: TGTGCCAGCTCACCAGACAGACAGGGTACGCAGTATTTT. Its translation: CASSPDRQGTQYF.

The chain is built from TRBV9 and TRBJ2-1, with 11 bases aligning to TRBD2. J lost 9 bases, V lost 3 bases, and 5 bases had no gene match. There are 14 residues in the CDR3. Per germline, CDR1 SGDLS and CDR2 YYNGEE. The CDR3 sequence is CASSETSGKGEQFF. In DNA form, the CDR3 reads TGTGCCAGCAGCGAGACTAGCGGGAAGGGTGAGCAGTTCTTC.